This T cell receptor (beta chain) was sequenced in a study of regulatory T cells in long-lasting Graves disease. Overall study results and limits: A limited number of samples was an acknowledged limitation. Persistent cases favored TRBV28, TRBJ1-2 and TRBJ2-5.

Arm-PCR of CDR3 regions with iRepertoire HTBI primers generated TCR beta libraries. In TCRdb, the multiplex PCR reads were re-called with MiXCR into one record per CDR3 protein. The repertoire holds around 500,000 distinct CDR3 sequences, with 12% as singletons. The time point: newly diagnosed GD, antithyroid drugs for less than 3 months. From PBMCs, RNA was extracted and then used to make the TCR library. CDR3 size: 12 residues. Trimming shortened V by 4 bases and J by 7 bases, and 9 bases separated the two germline ends. Comment on this clonotype: The antigen is not known.

This sample also appeared in a second study, on T cells in Graves' hyperthyroidism and ophthalmopathy. That report notes: Ophthalmopathy prediction by the model preceded onset by a median about 6 months.

Sequencing was performed on peripheral blood mononuclear cells (PBMCs), taken at new diagnosis, from a patient treated with antithyroid drugs. The J gene is TRBJ2-3, the V gene TRBV12-3 or TRBV12-4; D not certain. This receptor was taken from a woman between 25 and 40 years old with Graves disease. The DNA for the CDR3 is TGTGCCAGCAGTTCCGGGCTTCATACGCAGTATTTT. Amino acids: CASSSGLHTQYF.